Listed here are 18 T cell receptor beta chains from one sample, sequenced in a study of Ad26.COV2.S vaccination and SARS-CoV-2 variants. Assay: immunoSEQ multiplex PCR; the TCRdb copy retains only in-frame clones and omits some. Of over 400,000 clones listed, roughly 87% are singletons. Treatment specified: approximately 18 received Ad26.COV2.S at low or high dose, single or two shots; roughly five received placebo; per-sample allocation not given. Following the first vaccine or placebo injection, samples were taken on day 63. The source was peripheral blood, collected in a trial of Ad26.COV2.S vaccine versus placebo. Receptor source: a person aged 18-65 years who received the Ad26.COV2.S COVID-19 vaccine or a placebo.

The rearrangement links TRBV5-1 to TRBJ2-7, with 8 nucleotides matching TRBD2. The junction had 6 bases not matched to a gene; V was cut back by 0 bases and J by 1 base. This CDR3 contains 16 residues. Per germline, CDR1 SGHRS and CDR2 YFSETQ. CDR3 in DNA: TGCGCCAGCAGCTTGGGCCGCGGGGGGATGTCCTACGAGCAGTACTTC. Translating gives CASSLGRGGMSYEQYF. Variable domain in full (rest from reference TRBV5-1 and TRBJ2-7): KAGVTQTPRYLIKTRGQQVTLSCSPISGHRSVSWYQQTPGQGLQFLFEYFSETQRNKGNFPGRFSGRQFSNSRSEMNVSTLELGDSALYLCASSLGRGGMSYEQYFGPGTRLTVT.

About this clone: The DNA is omitted, as the CDR3 cannot be located on it reliably, and the CDR3 follows TCRdb's listing. The chain carries TRBV9 and TRBJ2-1; the table's D call TRBD2 went unverified against the DNA. Ends included, the CDR3 has 13 residues. Germline values: CDR1 SGDLS, CDR2 YYNGEE. CDR3 protein: CASTSGGRGEQFF.

The chain's CDR3 is CASSPGTINYGYTF. CDR3 bases: TGTGCCAGTAGTCCTGGGACAATTAACTATGGCTACACCTTC. The rearrangement links TRBV19 to TRBJ1-2, with a possible D match to TRBD1 (6 bases). This CDR3 region has 14 residues. V was pared by 5 bases and J by 1 base, with 11 bases between. Germline V gene sequence: CDR1 LNHDA, CDR2 SQIVND (reference sequence).

The chain links TRBV4-3 to TRBJ1-4, with D uncertain. From germline, CDR1 is LGHNA and CDR2 YSLEER. V lost 0 bases and J 0 bases, leaving 5 bases between the germline ends. This CDR3 region has 15 residues. CDR3 nucleotide sequence: TGCGCCAGCAGCCAAGATCAGTCAACTAATGAAAAACTGTTTTTT. This encodes CASSQDQSTNEKLFF.

The rearrangement links TRBV3-1 (or the pseudogene TRBV3-2) to TRBJ2-6, with D unresolved. Germline CDR1 is LGHDT and CDR2 is YNNKEL (reference sequence). The germline V and J ends were trimmed by 1 base and 0 bases, with 13 bases remaining between them. The CDR3 is 18 amino acids. As DNA, the CDR3 is TGTGCCAGCAGCCAAGCCGAGTCAGTATCCTCTGGGGCCAACGTCCTGACTTTC. This codes for CASSQAESVSSGANVLTF.

The V gene is TRBV24-1, the J gene TRBJ2-5; 7 bases line up with TRBD1. Germline values: CDR1 KGHDR, CDR2 SFDVKD. The V gene end was trimmed by 1 base and the J gene end by 1 base; junction bases not matched to a gene: 8. This CDR3 has 17 amino acids. CDR3 in amino acids: CATSDFPIRGTQETQYF. The CDR3 DNA is TGTGCCACCAGTGATTTCCCTATCAGGGGGACCCAAGAGACCCAGTACTTC.

The chain has TRBV19 and TRBJ2-6; 9 nucleotides line up with TRBD1. V was pared by 8 bases and J by 0 bases, with 5 bases of the junction left unmatched. Germline V gene data show CDR1 as LNHDA and CDR2 as SQIVND (reference sequence). This CDR3 region has 16 residues. CDR3 nucleotides: TGTGCCAGTGCACGGACAGGGGCCTCTGGGGCCAACGTCCTGACTTTC. As protein: CASARTGASGANVLTF. Looking up the rest from reference TRBV19 and TRBJ2-6 gives the full variable domain: DGGITQSPKYLFRKEGQNVTLSCEQNLNHDAMYWYRQDPGQGLRLIYYSQIVNDFQKGDIAEGYSVSREKKESFPLTVTSAQKNPTAFYLCASARTGASGANVLTFGAGSRLTVL.

The chain has TRBV28 and TRBJ2-3, with D perhaps being TRBD1 or TRBD2 (5 bases each). The CDR3 extends over 14 amino acids. Looked up from germline, CDR1 is MDHEN and CDR2 is SYDVKM. V lost 2 bases, J lost 6 bases, and 12 bases lay in between. CDR3 DNA: TGTGCCAGCAGTTTAGTGAACTGGGGGGATACGCAGTATTTT. Translation: CASSLVNWGDTQYF.

The chain uses TRBV29-1 and TRBJ1-1; D unresolved. Germline V gene sequence: CDR1 SQVTM, CDR2 ANQGSEA. The CDR3 is 13 amino acids. Trimming stripped 3 bases from V and 0 bases from J, with 8 bases between. DNA of the CDR3: TGCAGCGTTGAGGTGGGAGTGAACACTGAAGCTTTCTTT. It is translated as CSVEVGVNTEAFF.

This chain links TRBV4-3 with TRBJ2-3; 7 bases are a match to TRBD2. The germline V gene encodes CDR1 LGHNA and CDR2 YSLEER. With 0 bases clipped from V and 3 bases from J, the junction kept 9 bases outside the gene matches. CDR3 size: 17 residues. CDR3 amino acids: CASSQEWGAGRTDTQYF. For the CDR3, the DNA is TGCGCCAGCAGCCAAGAGTGGGGAGCGGGGAGGACAGATACGCAGTATTTT.

The sample holds one count of this clone. Here the CDR3 reads CASSQRDTEKLFF. For the CDR3, the DNA is TGTGCCAGCAGCCAGAGGGACACGGAAAAACTGTTTTTT. This chain joins TRBV13 and TRBJ1-4; D might be TRBD1 (6 bases). V was cut by 5 bases and J by 8 bases, with 12 bases left in between. The CDR3 runs 13 residues. Per germline, CDR1 PRHDT and CDR2 FYEKMQ (reference sequence).

This clone occurred once. The genes are TRBV5-5 and TRBJ1-2; D ambiguous. The V and J ends lost 2 bases and 5 bases respectively, with 7 bases between them. The length of the CDR3 is 12 residues. From germline, CDR1 is SGHKS and CDR2 YYEKEE (reference sequence). The CDR3 spells CASSFYLYGYTF. CDR3 DNA: TGTGCCAGCAGCTTTTACCTTTATGGCTACACCTTC.

The chain recombines TRBV18 with TRBJ2-5, with 10 bases matching TRBD2. This CDR3 has 18 amino acids. Germline-derived CDR1 and CDR2 are KGHSH and LQKENI. The V gene end was trimmed by 4 bases and the J gene end by 0 bases; junction bases not matched to a gene: 11. CDR3 protein: CASSLRASGRFNQETQYF. CDR3 coding DNA: TGTGCCAGCTCACTAAGGGCTAGCGGGAGATTCAACCAAGAGACCCAGTACTTC.

The chain employs TRBV4-3 and TRBJ1-3; D uncertain. V was pared by 5 bases and J by 8 bases, with 10 bases between. The CDR3 loop spans 12 amino acids. The germline gives CDR1 LGHNA, CDR2 YSLEER. CDR3 loop: CASSGWTDTIYF. The CDR3 DNA reads as TGCGCCAGCAGCGGCTGGACGGACACCATATATTTT.

V and J are TRBV7-9 and TRBJ2-7; D call uncertain. From germline, CDR1 is SEHNR and CDR2 FQNEAQ (reference sequence). Trimming cost V 4 bases and J 4 bases, with 8 bases left between them. The CDR3 is made up of 12 amino acids. The CDR3: CASSSGPYEQYF. CDR3 nucleotide sequence: TGTGCCAGCAGCTCTGGGCCTTACGAGCAGTACTTC.

The rearrangement joins TRBV2 to TRBJ2-4, with D hard to call. V lost 1 base and J lost 8, with 15 bases in between. CDR1 and CDR2 (germline): SNHLY, FYNNEI. CDR3 length: 15 residues. CDR3 nucleotides: TGTGCCAGCAGTGAAGGTACGGGTAGAGGAGACATTCAGTACTTC. It yields the protein CASSEGTGRGDIQYF. The whole variable domain, remainder taken from reference TRBV2 and TRBJ2-4, is EPEVTQTPSHQVTQMGQEVILRCVPISNHLYFYWYRQILGQKVEFLVSFYNNEISEKSEIFDDQFSVERPDGSNFTLKIRSTKLEDSAMYFCASSEGTGRGDIQYFGAGTRLSVL.

The chain's CDR3 is CASSLGVVSPTSGTDTQYF. The CDR3 DNA is TGTGCCAGCAGCTTGGGGGTCGTGTCCCCGACTAGCGGCACAGATACGCAGTATTTT. The rearrangement joins TRBV7-7 to TRBJ2-3; 8 nucleotides align to TRBD2. Germline values: CDR1 SSHAT, CDR2 FNYEAQ (reference sequence). The CDR3 is made up of 19 amino acids. J lost 1 base, V lost 3 bases, and 15 bases had no gene match.

The V gene is TRBV6-5, the J gene TRBJ1-5, with D maybe TRBD1 (5 bases). The CDR3 contains 15 residues. Germline V lookup: CDR1 MNHEY, CDR2 SVGAGI. V was clipped by 8 bases and J by 0 bases, with 14 bases between them. DNA of the CDR3: TGTGCCAGCCGGTGGGGCGGGGCTAGCAATCAGCCCCAGCATTTT. As protein: CASRWGGASNQPQHF.